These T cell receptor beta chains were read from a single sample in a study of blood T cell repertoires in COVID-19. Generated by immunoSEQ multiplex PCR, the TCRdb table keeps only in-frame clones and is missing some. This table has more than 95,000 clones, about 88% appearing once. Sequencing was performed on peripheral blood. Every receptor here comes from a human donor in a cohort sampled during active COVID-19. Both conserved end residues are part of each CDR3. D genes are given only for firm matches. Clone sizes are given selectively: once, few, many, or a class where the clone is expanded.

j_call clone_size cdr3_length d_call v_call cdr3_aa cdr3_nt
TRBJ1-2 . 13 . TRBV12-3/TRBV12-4 CASSHQIRGGYTF TGTGCCAGCAGTCACCAAATCCGGGGTGGCTACACCTTC
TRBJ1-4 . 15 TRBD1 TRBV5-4 CASSPGTGGNEKLFF TGTGCCAGCAGCCCTGGGACAGGAGGGAATGAAAAACTGTTTTTT
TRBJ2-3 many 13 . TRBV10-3 CAISEGETDTQYF TGTGCCATCAGTGAGGGGGAGACAGATACGCAGTATTTT
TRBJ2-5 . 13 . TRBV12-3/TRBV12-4 CASREAGGETQYF TGTGCCAGCAGGGAGGCCGGAGGGGAGACCCAGTACTTC
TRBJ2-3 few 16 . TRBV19 CASSTPSRERTDTQYF TGTGCCAGTAGTACCCCTTCCCGGGAAAGGACAGATACGCAGTATTTT
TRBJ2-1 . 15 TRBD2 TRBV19 CASSGLAGSNNEQFF TGTGCCAGTAGTGGACTAGCGGGGAGCAACAATGAGCAGTTCTTC
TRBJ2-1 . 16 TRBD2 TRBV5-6 CASSLEGLAGGGEQFF TGTGCCAGCAGCTTGGAGGGACTAGCGGGAGGTGGTGAGCAGTTCTTC
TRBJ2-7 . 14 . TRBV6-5 CASRVGRGAKEQYF TGTGCCAGCAGGGTGGGACGGGGGGCTAAAGAGCAGTACTTC
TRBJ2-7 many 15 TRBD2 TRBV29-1 CSVEAGSGSSYEQYF TGCAGCGTTGAAGCCGGGAGCGGGAGCTCCTACGAGCAGTACTTC
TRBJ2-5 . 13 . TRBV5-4 CASSLEGVETQYF TGTGCCAGCAGCTTAGAAGGGGTAGAGACCCAGTACTTC
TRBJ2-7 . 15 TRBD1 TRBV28 CASRSGTGFSYEQYF TGTGCCAGCAGGTCCGGGACAGGGTTTTCCTACGAGCAGTACTTC
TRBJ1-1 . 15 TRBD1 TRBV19 CASTTFDRASTEAFF TGTGCCAGTACCACCTTTGACAGGGCCTCAACTGAAGCTTTCTTT
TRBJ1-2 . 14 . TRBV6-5 CASSYSGGTYGYTF TGTGCCAGCAGTTACTCGGGGGGTACCTATGGCTACACCTTC
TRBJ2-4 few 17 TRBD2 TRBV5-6 CASSLAGLAGVKNIQYF TGTGCCAGCAGCTTGGCGGGACTAGCGGGAGTCAAAAACATTCAGTACTTC
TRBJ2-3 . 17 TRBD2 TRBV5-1 CASSLGLAGGITDTQYF TGCGCCAGCAGCTTGGGGCTAGCGGGGGGGATCACAGATACGCAGTATTTT
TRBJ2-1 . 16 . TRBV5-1 CASSLLDGGLSNEQFF TGCGCCAGCAGCTTGTTGGACGGGGGGCTCTCGAATGAGCAGTTCTTC
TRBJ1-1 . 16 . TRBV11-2 CASSLDWGGTNTEAFF TGTGCCAGCAGCTTAGATTGGGGGGGAACTAACACTGAAGCTTTCTTT
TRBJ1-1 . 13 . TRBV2 CASSEEGWTEAFF TGTGCCAGCAGTGAGGAGGGGTGGACTGAAGCTTTCTTT
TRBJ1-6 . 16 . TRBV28 CASSLFYETGNSPLHF TGTGCCAGCAGTTTATTTTACGAGACAGGAAATTCACCCCTCCACTTT
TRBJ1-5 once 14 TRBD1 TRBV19 CASSTTGGRQPQHF TGTGCCAGTAGTACGACAGGGGGCCGTCAGCCCCAGCATTTT
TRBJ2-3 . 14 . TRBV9 CASSVEGQADTQYF TGTGCCAGCAGCGTAGAGGGGCAAGCAGATACGCAGTATTTT
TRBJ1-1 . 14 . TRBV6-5 CASHRTGQYTEAFF TGTGCCAGTCATAGAACAGGGCAATACACTGAAGCTTTCTTT
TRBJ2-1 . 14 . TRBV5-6 CASIWAEVSNEQFF TGTGCCAGCATCTGGGCGGAGGTTTCCAATGAGCAGTTCTTC
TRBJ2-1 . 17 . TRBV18 CASSPRAAGGSYNEQFF TGTGCCAGCTCACCACGAGCGGCAGGGGGGTCCTACAATGAGCAGTTCTTC
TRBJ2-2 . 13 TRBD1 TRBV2 CASRPQGAGELFF TGTGCCAGCAGACCTCAGGGGGCCGGGGAGCTGTTTTTT